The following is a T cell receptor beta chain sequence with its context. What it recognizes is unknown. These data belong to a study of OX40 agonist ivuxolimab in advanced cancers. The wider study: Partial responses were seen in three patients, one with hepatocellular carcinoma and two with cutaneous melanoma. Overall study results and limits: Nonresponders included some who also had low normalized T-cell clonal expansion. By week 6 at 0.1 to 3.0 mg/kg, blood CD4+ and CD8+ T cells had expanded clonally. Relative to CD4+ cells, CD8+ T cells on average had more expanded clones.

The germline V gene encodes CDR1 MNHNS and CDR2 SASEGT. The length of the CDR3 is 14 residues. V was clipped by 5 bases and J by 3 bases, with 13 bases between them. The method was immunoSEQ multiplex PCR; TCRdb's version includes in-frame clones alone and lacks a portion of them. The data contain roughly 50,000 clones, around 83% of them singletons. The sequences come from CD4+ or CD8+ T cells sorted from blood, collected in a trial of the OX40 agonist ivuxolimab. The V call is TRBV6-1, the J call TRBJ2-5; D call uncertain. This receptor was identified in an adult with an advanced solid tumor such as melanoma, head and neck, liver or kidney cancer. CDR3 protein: CASSSRAGKETQYF. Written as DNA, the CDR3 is TGTGCCAGCAGTTCCCGGGCAGGAAAAGAGACCCAGTACTTC.